These T cell receptor beta chains were read from a single sample in a study of blood T cell repertoires in COVID-19. The repertoire was sequenced with immunoSEQ multiplex PCR; TCRdb's copy has only in-frame clones and lacks some. The sample lists 45,000 to 65,000 clones; under 85% were seen once. The sequencing input was peripheral blood. All receptors derive from a man between 65 and 79 years old with active COVID-19. The CDR3 runs from the conserved cysteine through the conserved F or W. Each record gives: J gene, D gene, clone size, V gene, CDR3 protein, CDR3 DNA. The D gene is left open where the match is weak. Not every row has a clone size; where given, it reads once, few, many or a size class.

TRBJ2-3 - - TRBV28 CASSSGEDTQYF TGTGCCAGCAGCTCAGGGGAAGATACGCAGTATTTT
TRBJ2-7 TRBD2 once TRBV9 CASSVAPSSGGAPYEQYF TGTGCCAGCAGCGTAGCCCCCTCTAGCGGGGGGGCTCCCTACGAGCAGTACTTC
TRBJ2-5 - - TRBV3-1/TRBV3-2 CASSQERRTGGEETQYF TGTGCCAGCAGCCAAGAAAGAAGAACAGGCGGAGAAGAGACCCAGTACTTC
TRBJ2-5 TRBD1 - TRBV5-1 CASSTGDSQETQYF TGCGCCAGCAGCACCGGGGACAGCCAAGAGACCCAGTACTTC
TRBJ2-5 - - TRBV18 CASSPPRVGETQYF TGTGCCAGCTCACCGCCGCGGGTTGGAGAGACCCAGTACTTC
TRBJ1-2 - few TRBV28 CASSSLGANYGYTF TGTGCCAGCAGTAGTTTAGGAGCTAACTATGGCTACACCTTC
TRBJ1-1 - - TRBV7-9 CASSLEGGTEAFF TGTGCCAGCAGCTTGGAAGGAGGGACTGAAGCTTTCTTT
TRBJ1-6 TRBD1 - TRBV9 CASRRGQDSPLHF TGTGCCAGCAGACGTGGACAGGATTCACCCCTCCACTTT
TRBJ1-2 - - TRBV28 CASSLLGKVGYTF TGTGCCAGCAGTTTACTCGGGAAAGTAGGCTACACCTTC
TRBJ1-5 TRBD1 medium-sized TRBV10-2 CASSEAGTANQPQHF TGCGCCAGCAGTGAGGCCGGGACAGCCAATCAGCCCCAGCATTTT
TRBJ1-5 - - TRBV5-1 CASSFTGQEPQHF TGCGCCAGCAGCTTTACAGGGCAGGAGCCCCAGCATTTT
TRBJ1-5 - - TRBV30 CAWSVPRGRQPQHF TGTGCCTGGAGTGTACCCAGGGGTAGGCAGCCCCAGCATTTT
TRBJ1-1 TRBD1 - TRBV4-3 CASSLKKTGRAFF TGCGCCAGCAGCCTAAAAAAGACAGGGCGAGCTTTCTTT
TRBJ1-6 - - TRBV9 CASSVVDWGANSPLHF TGTGCCAGCAGCGTAGTGGATTGGGGCGCTAATTCACCCCTCCACTTT
TRBJ1-6 - - TRBV9 CASSVSDGRAGSPLHF TGTGCCAGCAGCGTATCTGACGGGAGGGCAGGATCACCCCTCCACTTT
TRBJ2-5 - - TRBV7-9 CASSREVIQETQYF TGTGCCAGCAGCCGAGAGGTCATCCAAGAGACCCAGTACTTC
TRBJ2-1 TRBD2 - TRBV4-1 CASSRISGGPYNEQFF TGCGCCAGCAGCCGAATTAGCGGGGGCCCTTACAATGAGCAGTTCTTC